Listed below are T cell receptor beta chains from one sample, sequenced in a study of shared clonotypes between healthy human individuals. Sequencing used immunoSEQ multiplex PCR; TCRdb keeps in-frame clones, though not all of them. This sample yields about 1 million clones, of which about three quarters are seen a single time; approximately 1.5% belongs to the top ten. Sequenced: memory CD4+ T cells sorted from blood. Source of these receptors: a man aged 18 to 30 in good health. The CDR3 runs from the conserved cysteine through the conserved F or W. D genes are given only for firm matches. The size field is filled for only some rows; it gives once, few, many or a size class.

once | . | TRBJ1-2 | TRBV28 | CASSFTGIGPYGYTF | TGTGCCAGCAGTTTTACAGGGATAGGGCCCTATGGCTACACCTTC
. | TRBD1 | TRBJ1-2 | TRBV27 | CASSFRQGHGYTF | TGTGCCAGCAGTTTCCGACAGGGACATGGCTACACCTTC
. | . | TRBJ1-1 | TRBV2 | CASRGRAWEAFF | TGTGCCAGCAGGGGCAGGGCGTGGGAAGCTTTCTTT
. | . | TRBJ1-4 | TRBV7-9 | CASRTGSYEKLFF | TGTGCCAGCAGGACAGGATCATACGAAAAACTGTTTTTT
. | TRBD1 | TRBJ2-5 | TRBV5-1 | CASSFQGQGQETQYF | TGCGCCAGCAGCTTTCAGGGACAGGGGCAAGAGACCCAGTACTTC
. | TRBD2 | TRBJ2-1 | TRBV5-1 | CASSPRASGTDEQFF | TGCGCCAGCAGCCCCAGGGCTAGCGGGACCGATGAGCAGTTCTTC
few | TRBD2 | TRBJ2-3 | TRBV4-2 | CASSQGGSGGNTDTQYF | TGTGCCAGCAGCCAAGGCGGTAGCGGGGGGAACACAGATACGCAGTATTTT
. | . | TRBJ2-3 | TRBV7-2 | CASSSRGGSTDTQYF | TGTGCCAGCAGCTCACGGGGCGGTAGCACAGATACGCAGTATTTT
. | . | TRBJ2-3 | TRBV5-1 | CASSLSGSSSTDTQYF | TGCGCCAGCAGCTTGTCAGGTTCCTCTAGCACAGATACGCAGTATTTT
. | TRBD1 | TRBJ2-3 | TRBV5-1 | CASSLQGAGTDTQYF | TGCGCCAGCAGCTTGCAGGGGGCCGGTACAGATACGCAGTATTTT
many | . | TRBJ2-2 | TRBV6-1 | CASREDVRAGELFF | TGTGCCAGCAGGGAGGATGTGAGGGCCGGGGAGCTGTTTTTT
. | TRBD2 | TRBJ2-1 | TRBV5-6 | CASSLLAAWLSYNEQFF | TGTGCCAGCAGCTTGCTAGCGGCGTGGCTCTCCTACAATGAGCAGTTCTTC
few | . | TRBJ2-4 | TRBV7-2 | CASGLGGGIQYF | TGTGCCAGCGGTCTAGGCGGCGGCATTCAGTACTTC
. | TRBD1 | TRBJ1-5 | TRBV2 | CASSETGGERPQHF | TGTGCCAGCAGTGAGACAGGGGGGGAAAGGCCCCAGCATTTT
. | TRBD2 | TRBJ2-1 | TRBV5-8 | CASSSSGGARRSQGEQFF | TGTGCCAGCAGCTCTAGCGGGGGGGCCCGGCGCTCTCAGGGGGAGCAGTTCTTC
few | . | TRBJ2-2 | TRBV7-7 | CASSPDRTGELFF | TGTGCTAGCAGCCCGGACAGAACCGGGGAGCTGTTTTTT
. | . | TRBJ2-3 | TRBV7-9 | CASSLTPTDTQYF | TGTGCCAGCAGCTTGACTCCCACAGATACGCAGTATTTT
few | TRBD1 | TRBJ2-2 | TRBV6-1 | CASTKGQANTGELFF | TGTGCCAGCACCAAGGGACAGGCAAACACCGGGGAGCTGTTTTTT
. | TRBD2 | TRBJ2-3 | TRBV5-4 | CASSQGTSGRSRTDTQYF | TGTGCCAGCAGCCAGGGGACTAGCGGGAGATCCCGCACAGATACGCAGTATTTT
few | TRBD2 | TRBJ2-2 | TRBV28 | CASSLGLATTGELFF | TGTGCCAGCAGTTTAGGACTAGCGACCACCGGGGAGCTGTTTTTT
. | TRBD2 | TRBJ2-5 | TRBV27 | CASSRGRAGQETQYF | TGTGCCAGCAGTCGGGGGAGGGCTGGCCAAGAGACCCAGTACTTC
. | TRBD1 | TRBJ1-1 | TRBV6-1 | CASSVKDRGFMDTEAFF | TGTGCCAGCAGTGTGAAGGACAGGGGGTTTATGGACACTGAAGCTTTCTTT
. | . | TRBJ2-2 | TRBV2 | CASSRIERSGELFF | TGTGCCAGCAGTAGGATTGAGCGGTCCGGGGAGCTGTTTTTT
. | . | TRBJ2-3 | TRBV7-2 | CASNQLYPDTQYF | TGTGCCAGCAACCAATTATACCCAGATACGCAGTATTTT
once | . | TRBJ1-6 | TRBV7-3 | CASSLSGTPNSPLHF | TGTGCCAGCAGCTTAAGTGGGACACCAAATTCACCCCTCCACTTT
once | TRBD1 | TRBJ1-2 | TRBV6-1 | CASSEVSGGGGYGYTF | TGTGCCAGCAGTGAAGTTTCAGGGGGCGGTGGCTATGGCTACACCTTC
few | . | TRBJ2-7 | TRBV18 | CASSNLAGGEQYF | TGTGCCAGCTCCAACCTAGCTGGGGGCGAGCAGTACTTC
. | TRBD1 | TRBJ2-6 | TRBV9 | CASSVSTGGRSGANVLTF | TGTGCCAGCAGCGTAAGCACAGGGGGGCGATCTGGGGCCAACGTCCTGACTTTC
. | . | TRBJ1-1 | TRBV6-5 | CASSYTSIREGTEAFF | TGTGCCAGCAGTTACACCTCAATCAGGGAGGGCACTGAAGCTTTCTTT
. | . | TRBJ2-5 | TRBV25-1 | CASSEFGRTGMYQETQYF | TGTGCCAGCAGTGAATTCGGTAGGACCGGAATGTACCAAGAGACCCAGTACTTC
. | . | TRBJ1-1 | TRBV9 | CASSPGFSGEAFF | TGTGCCAGCAGCCCAGGATTCAGTGGTGAAGCTTTCTTT
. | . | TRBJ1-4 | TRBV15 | CATSRAGSTNEKLFF | TGTGCCACCAGCAGAGCGGGGTCAACTAATGAAAAACTGTTTTTT
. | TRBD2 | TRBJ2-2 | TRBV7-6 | CASSPTSGRAGELFF | TGTGCCAGCAGCCCGACTAGCGGGAGGGCCGGGGAGCTGTTTTTT
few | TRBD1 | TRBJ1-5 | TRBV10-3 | CAISDGTGGDPQHF | TGTGCCATCAGTGACGGGACAGGGGGTGATCCCCAGCATTTT
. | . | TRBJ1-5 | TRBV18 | CASSPGRGPNQPQHF | TGTGCCAGCTCACCGGGCAGGGGTCCCAATCAGCCCCAGCATTTT
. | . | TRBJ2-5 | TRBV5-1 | CASSLGGGETQYF | TGCGCCAGCAGCTTGGGTGGGGGTGAGACCCAGTACTTC
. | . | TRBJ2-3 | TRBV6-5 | CASRGWTDTQYF | TGTGCCAGCAGGGGGTGGACAGATACGCAGTATTTT
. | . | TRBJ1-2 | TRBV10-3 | CAITSTVNYGYTF | TGTGCCATCACCTCCACCGTTAACTATGGCTACACCTTC
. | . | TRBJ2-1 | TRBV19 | CASAKGNEQFF | TGTGCCAGTGCTAAAGGGAATGAGCAGTTCTTC
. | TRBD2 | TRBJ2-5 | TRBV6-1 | CASRLSGGGETQYF | TGTGCCAGCAGATTGAGCGGGGGCGGAGAGACCCAGTACTTC
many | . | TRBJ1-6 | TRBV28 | CASSVSGGSYNSPLHF | TGTGCCAGCAGCGTGTCTGGTGGCTCCTATAATTCACCCCTCCACTTT
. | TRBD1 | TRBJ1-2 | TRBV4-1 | CASSHQHDRVAGFYGYTF | TGCGCCAGCAGCCATCAACACGACAGGGTAGCCGGATTCTATGGCTACACCTTC
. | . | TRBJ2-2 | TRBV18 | CASSELRGNTGELFF | TGTGCCAGCTCAGAGCTCCGTGGTAACACCGGGGAGCTGTTTTTT
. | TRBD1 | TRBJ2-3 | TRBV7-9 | CASSKDRGRTDTQYF | TGTGCCAGCAGCAAGGACAGGGGGCGCACAGATACGCAGTATTTT
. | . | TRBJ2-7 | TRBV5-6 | CASSFEGAYEQYF | TGTGCCAGCAGCTTCGAGGGGGCCTACGAGCAGTACTTC
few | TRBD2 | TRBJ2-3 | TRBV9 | CASSVGSGVTADTQYF | TGTGCCAGCAGCGTAGGTAGCGGGGTGACGGCAGATACGCAGTATTTT
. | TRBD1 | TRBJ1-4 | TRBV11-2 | CASSLLTGGGEKLFF | TGTGCCAGCAGCCTACTGACAGGGGGCGGGGAAAAACTGTTTTTT
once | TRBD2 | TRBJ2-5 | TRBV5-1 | CASSSSGGQETQYF | TGCGCCAGCAGCTCCTCGGGGGGACAAGAGACCCAGTACTTC
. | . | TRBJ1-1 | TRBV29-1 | CSAEHGGTEAFF | TGCAGCGCTGAACACGGGGGAACTGAAGCTTTCTTT
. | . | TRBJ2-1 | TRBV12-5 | CASGLVSRYEQFF | TGTGCTAGTGGTTTGGTATCCCGGTATGAGCAGTTCTTC
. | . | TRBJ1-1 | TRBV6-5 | CASKVRGLNTEAFF | TGTGCCAGCAAGGTCCGGGGCCTGAACACTGAAGCTTTCTTT
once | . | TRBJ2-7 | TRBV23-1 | CASSQSGRGYEQYF | TGCGCCAGCAGTCAATCGGGACGGGGCTACGAGCAGTACTTC
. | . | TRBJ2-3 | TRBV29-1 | CSVFGPPSADTQYF | TGCAGCGTTTTCGGCCCGCCGTCCGCAGATACGCAGTATTTT
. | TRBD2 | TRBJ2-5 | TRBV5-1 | CASKRTSGAETQYF | TGCGCCAGCAAAAGGACTAGCGGGGCAGAGACCCAGTACTTC
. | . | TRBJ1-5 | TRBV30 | CAWSVGDFNQPQHF | TGTGCCTGGAGTGTGGGGGATTTCAATCAGCCCCAGCATTTT
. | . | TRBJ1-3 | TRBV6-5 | CASSYQGRSGNTIYF | TGTGCCAGCAGTTACCAGGGACGGTCTGGAAACACCATATATTTT
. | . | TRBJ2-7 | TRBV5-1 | CASRPDSAEQYF | TGCGCCAGCAGACCCGACAGTGCCGAGCAGTACTTC
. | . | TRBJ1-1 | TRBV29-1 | CSAGGDTEAFF | TGCAGCGCCGGGGGGGATACTGAAGCTTTCTTT
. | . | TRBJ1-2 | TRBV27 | CASSLSGQGKRYGYTF | TGTGCCAGCAGTTTATCAGGGCAGGGGAAGCGATATGGCTACACCTTC
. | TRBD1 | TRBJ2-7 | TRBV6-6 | CASHRQGVFYEQYF | TGTGCCAGTCATCGACAGGGCGTCTTCTACGAGCAGTACTTC